The 28 T cell receptor beta chains below come from one sample, sequenced in a study of cytomegalovirus exposure and HLA in healthy donors. PCR was performed using 60 Vbeta and 13 Jbeta primers. TCRdb's table, derived via immunoSEQ multiplex PCR, lists solely in-frame clones and lacks some. Recorded here are 55,000 to 75,000 clones; the top ten clones represent more than 1.5%. Material for sequencing was PBMCs. These TCRs come from a woman aged 25 to 45 in good health and CMV-seronegative.

CDR3 DNA: TGTGCCAGCAGAATGGGACTAGCGGCCTACGAGCAGTACTTC. The encoded protein is CASRMGLAAYEQYF. The V call is TRBV28, the J call TRBJ2-7; 11 bases match TRBD2. V lost 6 bases to trimming and J lost 2 bases; unmatched junction nucleotides: 3. The CDR3 totals 14 residues. Germline values: CDR1 MDHEN, CDR2 SYDVKM. The complete variable domain, with remaining parts taken from reference TRBV28 and TRBJ2-7, reads DVKVTQSSRYLVKRTGEKVFLECVQDMDHENMFWYRQDPGLGLRLIYFSYDVKMKEKGDIPEGYSVSREKKERFSLILESASTNQTSMYLCASRMGLAAYEQYFGPGTRLTVT.

The J gene is TRBJ2-7, the V gene TRBV6-6; the D is unclear. The V and J ends lost 6 bases and 4 bases respectively, with 10 bases between them. Looked up from germline, CDR1 is MNHNY and CDR2 is SVGAGI (reference sequence). The CDR3 is 12 residues long. Written as DNA, the CDR3 is TGTGCCAGCAGCCCACAAGAATACGAGCAGTACTTC. Translated, it gives CASSPQEYEQYF.

This chain connects TRBV29-1 to TRBJ2-1; 10 bases map to TRBD2. The junction had 3 bases not matched to a gene; V was cut back by 4 bases and J by 6 bases. The V gene's germline CDR1 is SQVTM and CDR2 ANQGSEA. CDR3 length: 13 residues. As DNA, the CDR3 is TGCAGCGTTGGACTAGCGGGTAGCAATGAGCAGTTCTTC. This encodes CSVGLAGSNEQFF.

V usage is TRBV11-2 and J usage is TRBJ1-2; D perhaps matches TRBD1 (5 bases). Trimming cost V 2 bases and J 2 bases, with 18 bases left between them. The CDR3 is made up of 17 amino acids. Germline CDR1 and CDR2: SGHAT and FQNNGV. This CDR3 is CASSLSSEWQGNYGYTF. As DNA, the CDR3 is TGTGCCAGCAGCTTAAGTTCTGAGTGGCAGGGAAACTATGGCTACACCTTC.

The chain has TRBV19 and TRBJ2-1; 9 bases line up with TRBD1. Germline lookup yields CDR1 LNHDA and CDR2 SQIVND (reference sequence). V was pared by 5 bases and J by 8 bases, with 13 bases of the junction left unmatched. The CDR3 has 16 residues. The CDR3, as DNA: TGTGCCAGTAGTTCCCGGGGGGACAGGGTTGTGGATGAGCAGTTCTTC. Encoded protein: CASSSRGDRVVDEQFF.

The chain joins TRBV11-3 to TRBJ1-1; D ambiguous. The CDR3 sequence is 15 residues long. Trimming took 2 bases from V and 2 from J, leaving 12 bases between them. The germline gives CDR1 SGHNT, CDR2 YENEEA. CDR3 protein: CASSLWARANTEAFF. CDR3 nucleotides: TGTGCCAGCAGCTTATGGGCGAGGGCTAACACTGAAGCTTTCTTT.

The rearrangement links TRBV27 to TRBJ2-5; a weak D match, TRBD1 (7 bases). The CDR3 totals 15 residues. V shed 2 bases and J shed 1 base, with 11 bases lying between them. In germline, CDR1 is MNHEY, CDR2 SMNVEV (reference sequence). The CDR3 DNA reads TGTGCCAGCAGTTTAAGGAGGGGGCTCCAAGAGACCCAGTACTTC. This encodes CASSLRRGLQETQYF.

The gene calls are TRBV5-1 and TRBJ2-7; D may be TRBD1 (6 bases). V lost 7 bases and J 2 bases, leaving 16 bases between the germline ends. CDR3 length: 14 amino acids. Per the germline V gene, CDR1 is SGHRS and CDR2 is YFSETQ. The CDR3 nucleotides read TGCGCCAGCCGTGGGTCAGGGGTTCCCTACGAGCAGTACTTC. Translated: CASRGSGVPYEQYF.

The rearrangement uses TRBV30 and TRBJ2-4; a weak D match, TRBD2 (5 bases). CDR1 is GTSNPN and CDR2 is SVGIG in the germline V gene (reference sequence). Trimming removed 3 bases at V and 1 base at J, with 16 bases between. This CDR3 comprises 16 residues. CDR3 sequence (DNA): TGTGCCTGGAGCTACGCCGGCGGGCAGGCCAAAAACATTCAGTACTTC. Translating it yields CAWSYAGGQAKNIQYF.

This chain connects TRBV18 to TRBJ1-1, with 7 positions matching TRBD1. Germline V CDR1 and CDR2: KGHSH, LQKENI. The CDR3 runs 15 residues. The J segment lost 3 bases and the V segment lost 2 bases, leaving 6 bases of the junction unmatched. The CDR3 DNA reads as TGTGCCAGCTCACCATCCAGGGGGTCCGACACTGAAGCTTTCTTT. This gives the protein CASSPSRGSDTEAFF.

The chain joins TRBV7-8 to TRBJ2-1; tentatively, D is TRBD2 (5 bases). V was cut by 5 bases and J by 8 bases, with 16 bases left in between. CDR3 length: 14 amino acids. In germline, CDR1 is SGHVS, CDR2 FQNEAQ. CDR3 bases: TGTGCCAGCAGCAGGGCGGGCCCGCGGGATGAGCAGTTCTTC. Amino acids: CASSRAGPRDEQFF.

The chain combines TRBV7-6 with TRBJ2-1; D perhaps matches TRBD2 (5 bases). This CDR3 contains 13 residues. Between the trimmed V and J ends, which lost 8 bases and 0 bases, there was a span of 8 bases. Per germline, CDR1 SGHVS and CDR2 FNYEAQ. CDR3 loop: CASARGSYNEQFF. The CDR3 bases are TGTGCCAGCGCCCGGGGCTCCTACAATGAGCAGTTCTTC.

The chain couples TRBV19 to TRBJ2-7, with 13 positions matching TRBD2. The V gene's germline CDR1 is LNHDA and CDR2 SQIVND (reference sequence). The length of the CDR3 is 15 residues. V lost 4 bases, J lost 5 bases, and 5 bases stayed unmatched. CDR3 sequence reads: CASSTETSGRNEQYF. The CDR3 nucleotides are TGTGCCAGTAGTACAGAGACTAGCGGGAGGAACGAGCAGTACTTC.

J is TRBJ1-5 and V is TRBV30; weak D call: TRBD1 (5 bases). CDR1 is GTSNPN and CDR2 is SVGIG in the germline V gene (reference sequence). This CDR3 is 13 amino acids long. Trimming removed 2 bases from V and 7 bases from J, with 12 bases in between. Written as DNA, the CDR3 is TGTGCCTGGAGTTCAGGGTTGGACCAGCCCCAGCATTTT. It encodes CAWSSGLDQPQHF.

V and J are TRBV11-1 and TRBJ2-1, with 12 positions matching TRBD1. The germline V gene encodes CDR1 SGHAT and CDR2 FQDESV (reference sequence). The CDR3 runs 15 residues. Trimming removed 5 bases from V and 5 bases from J; junction bases left unmatched: 4. The CDR3 nucleotides are TGTGCCAGCAGCCCCGGGACAGGGGGCGACAATGAGCAGTTCTTC. It specifies CASSPGTGGDNEQFF.

CDR3 sequence: CSVEGGGPAYEQYF. The CDR3 DNA reads TGCAGCGTTGAAGGCGGGGGGCCCGCCTACGAGCAGTACTTC. This chain joins TRBV29-1 and TRBJ2-7; 8 nucleotides line up with TRBD2. Germline CDR1 reads SQVTM; CDR2 reads ANQGSEA. V gave up 1 base and J gave up 2 bases; unmatched junction bases: 4. The CDR3 has 14 residues.

J is TRBJ1-1 and V is TRBV7-3, with D possibly matching TRBD1 (6 bases). Deletions cut 5 bases from V and 2 bases from J, with 9 bases between. The CDR3 consists of 13 residues. Germline V gives CDR1 SGHTA, CDR2 FQGTGA. As DNA, the CDR3 is TGTGCCAGCAGCCCACAGGGAAACACTGAAGCTTTCTTT. Amino acids: CASSPQGNTEAFF. The variable domain in full, with the rest retrieved from reference TRBV7-3 and TRBJ1-1, is GAGVSQTPSNKVTEKGKYVELRCDPISGHTALYWYRQSLGQGPEFLIYFQGTGAADDSGLPNDRFFAVRPEGSVSTLKIQRTERGDSAVYLCASSPQGNTEAFFGQGTRLTVV.

V and J are TRBV9 and TRBJ2-1; 10 bases line up with TRBD2. The ends lost 8 bases at V and 5 bases at J; junction bases unmatched: 1. The CDR3 is made up of 12 amino acids. The germline gives CDR1 SGDLS, CDR2 YYNGEE. For the CDR3, the DNA is TGTGCCAGTGGACTAGCGGACAATGAGCAGTTCTTC. Translated: CASGLADNEQFF.

The CDR3 DNA follows: TGTGCCAGCTCACCTCCCGACAGGAACTCTGGGGCCAACGTCCTGACTTTC. This encodes CASSPPDRNSGANVLTF. The chain has TRBV18 and TRBJ2-6; maybe TRBD1 (6 bases). Germline V gene data show CDR1 as KGHSH and CDR2 as LQKENI. CDR3 length: 17 amino acids. V lost 3 bases, J lost 0 bases, and 12 bases lay in between.

The chain uses TRBV29-1 and TRBJ2-5; D unresolved. The V end was cut by 1 base, the J end by 6 bases, with 6 bases between. This CDR3 has 11 residues. Germline lookup yields CDR1 SQVTM and CDR2 ANQGSEA. CDR3 coding DNA: TGCAGCGTTGAAGCCCTACAGACCCAGTACTTC. It codes for CSVEALQTQYF.

The chain couples TRBV4-2 to TRBJ1-3; perhaps TRBD1 as D (5 bases). The V and J ends lost 3 bases and 0 bases respectively, with 9 bases between them. This CDR3 contains 15 residues. The V gene's germline CDR1 is LGHNA and CDR2 YNFKEQ. The CDR3 DNA is TGTGCCAGCAGCCAGCGACAGAACTCTGGAAACACCATATATTTT. Encoded protein: CASSQRQNSGNTIYF.

This chain links TRBV7-6 with TRBJ1-3; 7 nucleotides match TRBD1. V shed 3 bases and J 3 bases; nucleotides not matched to a gene: 8. Germline V gene data show CDR1 as SGHVS and CDR2 as FNYEAQ. The length of the CDR3 is 16 residues. CDR3 sequence reads: CASSLGPGTDGNTIYF. CDR3 DNA sequence: TGTGCCAGCAGCTTGGGGCCCGGGACAGATGGAAACACCATATATTTT. Full variable domain (rest looked up from reference TRBV7-6 and TRBJ1-3): GAGVSQSPRYKVTKRGQDVALRCDPISGHVSLYWYRQALGQGPEFLTYFNYEAQQDKSGLPNDRFSAERPEGSISTLTIQRTEQRDSAMYRCASSLGPGTDGNTIYFGEGSWLTVV.

The gene calls are TRBV27 and TRBJ2-1, with 8 positions matching TRBD1. V shed 4 bases and J 6 bases; nucleotides not matched to a gene: 5. CDR3 size: 14 residues. Looked up from germline, CDR1 is MNHEY and CDR2 is SMNVEV (reference sequence). The CDR3 sequence: CASSWQGAVNEQFF. The CDR3 DNA sequence: TGTGCCAGCAGTTGGCAGGGGGCCGTCAATGAGCAGTTCTTC.

The genes are TRBV29-1 and TRBJ2-2; the D gene is possibly TRBD1 (5 bases). The germline V gene encodes CDR1 SQVTM and CDR2 ANQGSEA. The germline V and J ends were trimmed by 5 bases and 6 bases, with 10 bases remaining between them. The CDR3 covers 12 residues. The CDR3 sequence is CSVQGYPGELFF. CDR3 sequence (DNA): TGCAGCGTTCAGGGTTACCCCGGGGAGCTGTTTTTT.

The gene calls are TRBV6-1 and TRBJ2-7, with 8 nucleotides matching TRBD2. CDR1 is MNHNS and CDR2 is SASEGT in the germline V gene. The length of the CDR3 is 15 residues. J lost 7 bases, V lost 8 bases, and 16 bases had no gene match. Here the CDR3 DNA reads TGTGCCAGCCTGGCCGGGGGGGCGCGGAAAGGAGAGCAGTACTTC. Protein: CASLAGGARKGEQYF.

The CDR3 spells CASSLGGSGALYEQYF. The CDR3 DNA sequence: TGTGCCAGCAGCTTAGGCGGTAGCGGGGCCCTCTACGAGCAGTACTTC. The chain recombines TRBV7-6 with TRBJ2-7, with TRBD2 matching 8 bases. Germline CDR1 and CDR2: SGHVS and FNYEAQ. This CDR3 is 16 amino acids long. After removal of 1 base from V and 3 bases from J, the junction contained 8 bases not matched to a gene.

CDR3 DNA: TGTGCCAGCTCATCTGGACAGGGAGGCACCGGGGAGCTGTTTTTT. Translation: CASSSGQGGTGELFF. The rearrangement links TRBV18 to TRBJ2-2; 8 positions match TRBD1. The germline V gene has CDR1 KGHSH and CDR2 LQKENI. The CDR3 consists of 15 residues. V lost 5 bases to trimming and J lost 4 bases; unmatched junction nucleotides: 6.

This rearrangement joins TRBV29-1 to TRBJ2-7, with 7 nucleotides matching TRBD2. The germline gives CDR1 SQVTM, CDR2 ANQGSEA. J gave up 2 bases and V 5 bases, and 3 bases lay outside the gene matches. This CDR3 contains 12 residues. The CDR3 DNA reads as TGCAGCGTTCGGGCGGGAGCCTACGAGCAGTACTTC. Its protein product is CSVRAGAYEQYF.